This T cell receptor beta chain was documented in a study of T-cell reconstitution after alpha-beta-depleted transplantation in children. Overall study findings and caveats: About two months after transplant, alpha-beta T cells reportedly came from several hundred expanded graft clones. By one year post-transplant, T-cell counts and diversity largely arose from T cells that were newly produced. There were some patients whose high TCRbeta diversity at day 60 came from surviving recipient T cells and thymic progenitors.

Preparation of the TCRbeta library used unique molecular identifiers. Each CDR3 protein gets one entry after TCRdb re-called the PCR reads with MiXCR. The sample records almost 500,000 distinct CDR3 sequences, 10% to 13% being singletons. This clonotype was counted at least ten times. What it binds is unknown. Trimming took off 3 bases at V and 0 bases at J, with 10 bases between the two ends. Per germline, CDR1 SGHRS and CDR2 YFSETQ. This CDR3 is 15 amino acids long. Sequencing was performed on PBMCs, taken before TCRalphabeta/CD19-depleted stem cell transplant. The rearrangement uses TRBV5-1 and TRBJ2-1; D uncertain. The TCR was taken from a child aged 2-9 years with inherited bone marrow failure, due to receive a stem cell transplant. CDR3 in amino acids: CASSSDGSSYNEQFF. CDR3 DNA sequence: TGCGCCAGCAGCTCCGACGGAAGCTCCTACAATGAGCAGTTCTTC.